Listed here are 26 T cell receptor beta chains from one sample, sequenced in a study of cytomegalovirus exposure and HLA in healthy donors. The PCR ran on 60 Vbeta and 13 Jbeta primers. Some clones are missing from TCRdb's copy, which holds only in-frame ones; the method was immunoSEQ multiplex PCR. The sample's table shows over 45,000 clones. Sequencing input: PBMCs. These receptors came from a woman under 30 in good health and CMV-seronegative.

The rearrangement uses TRBV19 and TRBJ1-2; no clear D. The CDR3 is 14 residues long. Deletions cut 3 bases from V and 4 bases from J, with 12 bases between. In germline, CDR1 is LNHDA, CDR2 SQIVND (reference sequence). This CDR3 reads CASSIGLDLYGYTF. As DNA, the CDR3 is TGTGCCAGTAGTATCGGGTTAGATCTCTATGGCTACACCTTC.

Written as DNA, the CDR3 is TGTGCCAGCCTTAGGGGGTTGAACACTGAAGCTTTCTTT. Amino acid sequence: CASLRGLNTEAFF. The chain uses TRBV6-5 and TRBJ1-1; weak D call: TRBD1 (6 bases). The CDR3 runs to 13 residues. Trimming shortened V by 8 bases and J by 0 bases, and 10 bases separated the two germline ends. Germline V gene sequence: CDR1 MNHEY, CDR2 SVGAGI.

The V and J genes are TRBV18 and TRBJ1-2, with a tentative D call TRBD1 (5 bases). CDR1 KGHSH and CDR2 LQKENI come from the germline V gene. Trimming removed 3 bases from V and 6 bases from J, with 14 bases in between. CDR3 length: 14 amino acids. The CDR3: CASSPQATADGYTF. The DNA of the CDR3 is TGTGCCAGCTCACCGCAGGCGACAGCTGATGGCTACACCTTC.

This chain joins TRBV2 and TRBJ2-7; D uncertain. Germline V gives CDR1 SNHLY, CDR2 FYNNEI. Trimming took off 3 bases at V and 0 bases at J, with 9 bases between the two ends. The CDR3 contains 14 residues. In nucleotides, the CDR3 is TGTGCCAGCAGTGAGAGCGAAGCCTCCTACGAGCAGTACTTC. Translated, it gives CASSESEASYEQYF.

The chain carries TRBV6-5 and TRBJ1-1; the D gene is possibly TRBD1 (5 bases). The CDR3 loop spans 15 amino acids. The germline gives CDR1 MNHEY, CDR2 SVGAGI. The V gene lost 0 bases and the J gene lost 6 bases, with 14 bases spanning the gap. The CDR3 DNA is TGTGCCAGCAGTTACTCGCCCGACAGTTTCGCTGAAGCTTTCTTT. Translating it yields CASSYSPDSFAEAFF.

The chain combines TRBV15 with TRBJ2-7; perhaps TRBD2 as D (5 bases). Per the germline V gene, CDR1 is LNHNV and CDR2 is YYDKDF (reference sequence). V lost 1 base and J 2 bases, leaving 9 bases between the germline ends. The CDR3 length is 14 residues. CDR3 sequence reads: CATSRVRTAYEQYF. For the CDR3, the DNA is TGTGCCACCAGCAGAGTGAGGACTGCCTACGAGCAGTACTTC.

This chain links TRBV10-3 with TRBJ1-1, with D possibly matching TRBD1 (5 bases). The V gene lost 7 bases and the J gene lost 1 base, with 10 bases spanning the gap. There are 13 residues in the CDR3. Germline V gene data show CDR1 as ENHRY and CDR2 as SYGVKD. The CDR3 DNA is TGTGCCATCACGGACATTGCGAACACTGAAGCTTTCTTT. As protein: CAITDIANTEAFF.

This chain connects TRBV18 to TRBJ2-3; D possibly corresponds to TRBD2 (6 bases). Germline assignment: CDR1 KGHSH and CDR2 LQKENI. The CDR3 spans 17 residues. With 6 bases removed from V and 4 bases from J, the gap between germline ends came to 23 bases. The CDR3 DNA is TGTGCCAGCTCGGCCCTCCCCTTAGCGGAAGCAGCAGATACGCAGTATTTT. Translation: CASSALPLAEAADTQYF.

The chain employs TRBV29-1 and TRBJ1-1; tentative D call: TRBD1 (6 bases). The CDR3 extends over 13 amino acids. Germline values: CDR1 SQVTM, CDR2 ANQGSEA. V was trimmed by 6 bases and J by 2 bases, leaving 13 bases between them. CDR3 residues: CSVVGQPNTEAFF. The CDR3 region has the DNA TGCAGCGTGGTGGGACAACCAAACACTGAAGCTTTCTTT.

Comment on this clone: A read error may produce the germline difference seen at one junction end. The J gene is TRBJ2-2, the V gene TRBV6-1; perhaps TRBD2 as D (5 bases). The CDR3 covers 15 residues. The germline V gene has CDR1 MNHNS and CDR2 SASEGT. CDR3 DNA sequence: TGTGCCGGCAGTGAAGCGCCCGGGGACACCGGGGAGCTGTTTTTT. Translation: CAGSEAPGDTGELFF.

The rearrangement links TRBV7-8 to TRBJ1-5; TRBD1 matches 8 bases. The trim removed 4 bases at V and 7 bases at J, leaving 6 bases unmatched. The germline V gene encodes CDR1 SGHVS and CDR2 FQNEAQ. CDR3 length: 14 residues. This chain's CDR3 is CASSSGQAYQPQHF. The CDR3 DNA follows: TGTGCCAGCAGCTCGGGACAGGCATACCAGCCCCAGCATTTT.

V usage is TRBV5-1 and J usage is TRBJ2-7, with D tentatively TRBD1 (6 bases). V was cut by 2 bases and J by 2 bases, with 11 bases left in between. Germline V lookup: CDR1 SGHRS, CDR2 YFSETQ. The CDR3 contains 14 residues. CDR3 amino acids: CASSLSGTTYEQYF. DNA for the CDR3: TGCGCCAGCAGCTTATCCGGGACAACCTACGAGCAGTACTTC. Complete variable domain (other parts from reference TRBV5-1 and TRBJ2-7): KAGVTQTPRYLIKTRGQQVTLSCSPISGHRSVSWYQQTPGQGLQFLFEYFSETQRNKGNFPGRFSGRQFSNSRSEMNVSTLELGDSALYLCASSLSGTTYEQYFGPGTRLTVT.

This rearrangement joins TRBV30 to TRBJ2-5; D perhaps matches TRBD2 (6 bases). Germline loops: CDR1 GTSNPN, CDR2 SVGIG (reference sequence). V was cut by 8 bases and J by 4 bases, with 17 bases left in between. CDR3 length: 13 amino acids. The CDR3 DNA sequence: TGTGCCGTGACCCGGGACTTTGGAGAGACCCAGTACTTC. Its protein product is CAVTRDFGETQYF.

The chain employs TRBV6-1 and TRBJ1-2, with 12 nucleotides matching TRBD1. V lost 6 bases to trimming and J lost 4 bases; unmatched junction nucleotides: 3. This CDR3 has 14 amino acids. CDR1 and CDR2 from the germline V gene are MNHNS and SASEGT. This chain's CDR3 is CASRPGQGAYGYTF. The DNA of the CDR3 is TGTGCCAGCAGGCCGGGACAGGGGGCCTATGGCTACACCTTC.

The CDR3 here is CASSEGTGGADTQYF. CDR3 in DNA: TGTGCCAGCAGTGAAGGGACAGGGGGCGCAGATACGCAGTATTTT. The chain has TRBV6-1 and TRBJ2-3, with 11 bases matching TRBD1. Germline loops: CDR1 MNHNS, CDR2 SASEGT. J lost 4 bases, V lost 1 base, and 1 base had no gene match. The CDR3 has 15 residues.

V is TRBV5-4 and J is TRBJ2-3; 11 bases fit TRBD2. Unmatched junction bases numbered 3, after V lost 1 base and J lost 8 bases. Germline CDR1 and CDR2: SGHNT and YYREEE (reference sequence). The CDR3 has 14 residues. The CDR3 DNA reads as TGTGCCAGCAGCTTGACTAGCGGGGGCCCTACGCAGTATTTT. Translating it yields CASSLTSGGPTQYF.

This sequence joins TRBV7-9 and TRBJ2-7; possibly TRBD2 for D (5 bases). CDR3 length: 14 residues. Trimming took 8 bases from V and 0 from J, leaving 14 bases between them. Germline V gene sequence: CDR1 SEHNR, CDR2 FQNEAQ (reference sequence). CDR3 loop: CASHTEADSYEQYF. The CDR3 DNA follows: TGTGCCAGCCACACGGAAGCGGACTCCTACGAGCAGTACTTC.

The chain uses TRBV9 and TRBJ1-2; 9 bases match TRBD1. The J segment lost 4 bases and the V segment lost 4 bases, leaving 17 bases of the junction unmatched. CDR1 is SGDLS and CDR2 is YYNGEE in the germline V gene. CDR3 length: 18 residues. In nucleotides, the CDR3 is TGTGCCAGCAGCCTCCAGACAGGGGGATACGGTGTTGGCTATGGCTACACCTTC. It encodes CASSLQTGGYGVGYGYTF. The full variable domain, rest sourced from reference TRBV9 and TRBJ1-2, is DSGVTQTPKHLITATGQRVTLRCSPRSGDLSVYWYQQSLDQGLQFLIQYYNGEERAKGNILERFSAQQFPDLHSELNLSSLELGDSALYFCASSLQTGGYGVGYGYTFGSGTRLTVV.

Concerning this clone itself: Other DNA sequences in this sample translate to the same CDR3. The V call is TRBV29-1, the J call TRBJ1-2, with D possibly TRBD1 on 5 matching bases. V was pared by 8 bases and J by 5 bases, with 15 bases between. This CDR3 contains 12 residues. Germline V gives CDR1 SQVTM, CDR2 ANQGSEA. DNA for the CDR3: TGCAGCTTCAGGCGGGGGTATTATGGCTACACCTTC. Translated, it gives CSFRRGYYGYTF.

The chain combines TRBV5-8 with TRBJ2-7; weak D call: TRBD2 (6 bases). CDR3 length: 16 amino acids. The ends were cut back, 2 bases at V and 3 bases at J, with 18 bases in the middle. Germline CDR1 reads SGHTS; CDR2 reads YDEGEE. The CDR3 loop is CASSLRDSRGYYEQYF. In DNA form, the CDR3 reads TGTGCCAGCAGCTTACGGGACTCCCGAGGGTACTACGAGCAGTACTTC.

The chain uses TRBV30 and TRBJ2-1; 15 nucleotides align to TRBD2. This CDR3 has 18 residues. Germline loops: CDR1 GTSNPN, CDR2 SVGIG (reference sequence). The V gene end was trimmed by 3 bases and the J gene end by 6 bases; junction bases not matched to a gene: 12. CDR3 coding DNA: TGTGCCTGGAGGTCACCCCCGGGACTAGCGGGAGGTGGCAATGAGCAGTTCTTC. It translates to CAWRSPPGLAGGGNEQFF. Filled out from reference TRBV30 and TRBJ2-1, the complete variable domain reads SQTIHQWPATLVQPVGSPLSLECTVEGTSNPNLYWYRQAAGRGLQLLFYSVGIGQISSEVPQNLSASRPQDRQFILSSKKLLLSDSGFYLCAWRSPPGLAGGGNEQFFGPGTRLTVL.

The CDR3 DNA reads TGCGCCAGCAATAGCGGGGGTCAAGAGACCCAGTACTTC. This gives the protein CASNSGGQETQYF. The chain is built from TRBV5-1 and TRBJ2-5; 9 nucleotides align to TRBD2. This CDR3 comprises 13 residues. The germline gives CDR1 SGHRS, CDR2 YFSETQ. With 6 bases clipped from V and 2 bases from J, the junction kept 2 bases outside the gene matches.

V usage is TRBV30 and J usage is TRBJ1-2; tentatively, D is TRBD1 (6 bases). Germline lookup yields CDR1 GTSNPN and CDR2 SVGIG (reference sequence). V lost 0 bases, J lost 3 bases, and 11 bases lay in between. The CDR3 totals 14 residues. Here the CDR3 reads CAWSVRGFHYGYTF. CDR3 coding DNA: TGTGCCTGGAGTGTGAGGGGGTTTCACTATGGCTACACCTTC.

J is TRBJ1-1 and V is TRBV5-1, with 9 bases that match TRBD1. The V and J ends lost 2 bases and 7 bases, in that order; junction bases with no gene match: 9. The CDR3 has 15 amino acids. Germline V CDR1 and CDR2: SGHRS, YFSETQ. CDR3 sequence: CASSLRGDRADEAFF. The CDR3 region has the DNA TGCGCCAGCAGCTTAAGAGGGGACAGGGCTGATGAAGCTTTCTTT.

The genes are TRBV29-1 and TRBJ2-3, with 8 bases fitting TRBD2. This CDR3 contains 14 residues. J lost 0 bases, V lost 7 bases, and 6 bases had no gene match. Germline CDR1 SQVTM, CDR2 ANQGSEA. CDR3 amino acids: CSGGSGGSTDTQYF. The CDR3 region has the DNA TGCAGCGGTGGGAGCGGGGGTAGCACAGATACGCAGTATTTT.

The chain employs TRBV27 and TRBJ1-4; D unresolved. V gave up 7 bases and J gave up 2 bases, with 17 bases separating them. Looked up from germline, CDR1 is MNHEY and CDR2 is SMNVEV (reference sequence). The CDR3 sequence is 16 residues long. The CDR3 nucleotides are TGTGCCAGCACCCGAGACCCCCACGGGACTAATGAAAAACTGTTTTTT. Its translation is CASTRDPHGTNEKLFF. The whole variable domain, filled in from reference TRBV27 and TRBJ1-4, reads EAQVTQNPRYLITVTGKKLTVTCSQNMNHEYMSWYRQDPGLGLRQIYYSMNVEVTDKGDVPEGYKVSRKEKRNFPLILESPSPNQTSLYFCASTRDPHGTNEKLFFGSGTQLSVL.